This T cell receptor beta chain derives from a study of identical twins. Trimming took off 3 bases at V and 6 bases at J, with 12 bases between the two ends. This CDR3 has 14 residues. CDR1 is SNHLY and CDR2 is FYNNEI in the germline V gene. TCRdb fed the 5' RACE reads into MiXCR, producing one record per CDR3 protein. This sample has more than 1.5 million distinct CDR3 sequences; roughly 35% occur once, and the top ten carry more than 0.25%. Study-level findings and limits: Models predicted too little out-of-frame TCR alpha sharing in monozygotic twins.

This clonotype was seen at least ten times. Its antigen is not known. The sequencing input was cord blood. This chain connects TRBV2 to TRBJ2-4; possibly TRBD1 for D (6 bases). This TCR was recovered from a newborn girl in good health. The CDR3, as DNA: TGTGCCAGCAGTGATTTGGGGGCAGTAAACATTCAGTACTTC. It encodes CASSDLGAVNIQYF.